The 30 T cell receptor beta chains below were found in one sample sequenced in a study of shared clonotypes between healthy human individuals. The protocol was immunoSEQ multiplex PCR, while the TCRdb copy is restricted to in-frame clones and leaves out a portion. Among over a million clones listed, nearly 99% were seen once. Source material: naive CD4+ T cells sorted from blood. Subset described: CD45RA+ positively selected. These receptor sequences come from a man between 25 and 39 years old in good health.

This rearrangement joins TRBV11-2 to TRBJ2-2; D gene uncertain. The CDR3 runs to 13 residues. CDR1 SGHAT and CDR2 FQNNGV come from the germline V gene. The germline V and J ends were trimmed by 2 bases and 4 bases, with 5 bases remaining between them. CDR3 residues: CASSLQFTGELFF. The CDR3 bases are TGTGCCAGCAGCTTACAATTCACCGGGGAGCTGTTTTTT. The variable domain in full, with the rest retrieved from reference TRBV11-2 and TRBJ2-2, is EAGVAQSPRYKIIEKRQSVAFWCNPISGHATLYWYQQILGQGPKLLIQFQNNGVVDDSQLPKDRFSAERLKGVDSTLKIQPAKLEDSAVYLCASSLQFTGELFFGEGSRLTVL.

This chain uses TRBV18 with TRBJ1-2, with 10 bases identical to TRBD1. Germline V gene sequence: CDR1 KGHSH, CDR2 LQKENI. This CDR3 has 16 amino acids. The trim removed 3 bases at V and 2 bases at J, leaving 6 bases unmatched. For the CDR3, the DNA is TGTGCCAGCTCACCCCTGACGGACAGGGGGAACTATGGCTACACCTTC. As protein: CASSPLTDRGNYGYTF.

This clone was seen only once. The chain couples TRBV28 to TRBJ1-2, with TRBD1 matching over 10 bases. The CDR3 consists of 14 residues. Germline V lookup: CDR1 MDHEN, CDR2 SYDVKM. Trimming at V came to 5 bases and at J to 4 bases, leaving 4 bases not matched to a gene. Here the CDR3 reads CASSEGTGAYGYTF. CDR3 nucleotide sequence: TGTGCCAGCAGTGAAGGGACAGGGGCCTATGGCTACACCTTC.

The rearrangement uses TRBV18 and TRBJ1-5, with D hard to call. V dropped 3 bases and J dropped 5 bases, with 14 bases sitting between them. There are 15 residues in the CDR3. Germline CDR1 is KGHSH and CDR2 is LQKENI. The DNA of the CDR3 is TGTGCCAGCTCACCGGGCACAGATTCTTATCAGCCCCAGCATTTT. Its protein product is CASSPGTDSYQPQHF.

The chain couples TRBV6-1 to TRBJ2-7; the match to TRBD2 covers 9 bases. V lost 5 bases to trimming and J lost 6 bases; unmatched junction nucleotides: 8. The CDR3 totals 14 residues. The V gene's germline CDR1 is MNHNS and CDR2 SASEGT. The CDR3 DNA sequence: TGTGCCAGCAGTTTAGCGGGAGAATTCTTCGAGCAGTACTTC. Translation: CASSLAGEFFEQYF.

The gene calls are TRBV7-8 and TRBJ2-4; 8 bases agree with TRBD2. Germline CDR1 is SGHVS and CDR2 is FQNEAQ. The CDR3 contains 18 residues. The J segment lost 5 bases and the V segment lost 1 base, leaving 13 bases of the junction unmatched. CDR3 amino acids: CASSLVPRGELRENIQYF. In DNA, the CDR3 is TGTGCCAGCAGCTTAGTGCCGCGGGGGGAACTGCGAGAAAACATTCAGTACTTC.

The gene calls are TRBV6-1 and TRBJ1-2; no firm D call. The CDR3 loop spans 12 amino acids. Trimming stripped 4 bases from V and 2 bases from J, with 5 bases between. Germline loops: CDR1 MNHNS, CDR2 SASEGT. This CDR3 is CASSAANYGYTF. The CDR3 DNA follows: TGTGCCAGCAGTGCCGCCAACTATGGCTACACCTTC.

J is TRBJ2-1 and V is TRBV5-1; D is possibly TRBD1 (6 bases). The CDR3 is 13 residues long. V lost 7 bases, J lost 7 bases, and 15 bases lay in between. Per the germline V gene, CDR1 is SGHRS and CDR2 is YFSETQ. The CDR3 reads CASLDSPGNEQFF. CDR3 sequence (DNA): TGCGCCAGCTTGGACAGCCCGGGGAATGAGCAGTTCTTC.

This clone was counted a single time. The chain is built from TRBV2 and TRBJ2-1; 9 bases match TRBD2. The CDR3 sequence is 15 residues long. Trimming removed 4 bases from V and 5 bases from J; junction bases left unmatched: 6. The germline V gene encodes CDR1 SNHLY and CDR2 FYNNEI. The CDR3 DNA reads TGTGCCAGCAGTGGGCCACTAGCGGGCAACAATGAGCAGTTCTTC. It codes for CASSGPLAGNNEQFF.

The chain carries TRBV9 and TRBJ2-3; 9 nucleotides match TRBD2. The germline gives CDR1 SGDLS, CDR2 YYNGEE. The ends lost 4 bases at V and 4 bases at J; junction bases unmatched: 10. The CDR3 covers 16 residues. In nucleotides, the CDR3 is TGTGCCAGCAGCCTCAGCGGGAGGAGTTCGGCAGATACGCAGTATTTT. Residues: CASSLSGRSSADTQYF.

J is TRBJ2-7 and V is TRBV7-9, with a weak D call TRBD1 (6 bases). Germline V lookup: CDR1 SEHNR, CDR2 FQNEAQ (reference sequence). This CDR3 is 14 amino acids long. The germline V and J ends were trimmed by 5 bases and 9 bases, with 20 bases remaining between them. CDR3 in DNA: TGTGCCAGCAGCATGTTCCCCACAGGGTCCGGGCAGTACTTC. Protein sequence: CASSMFPTGSGQYF.

The chain employs TRBV5-1 and TRBJ2-2; either TRBD1 or TRBD2 may supply D (5 bases each). CDR1 and CDR2 (germline): SGHRS, YFSETQ. Trimming cost V 0 bases and J 4 bases, with 19 bases left between them. The CDR3 length is 18 residues. CDR3 in DNA: TGCGCCAGCAGCTTGGCGGAGGCCCAGGGCATGAGCACCGGGGAGCTGTTTTTT. Translated: CASSLAEAQGMSTGELFF.

Remarks on this clone: This could be a read error, since a much larger clone is one nucleotide away. The chain carries TRBV6-4 and TRBJ2-1; 15 bases are shared with TRBD2. Looked up from germline, CDR1 is MRHNA and CDR2 is SNTAGT. CDR3 length equals 15 residues. Trimming at V came to 6 bases and at J to 7 bases, leaving 4 bases not matched to a gene. The CDR3 nucleotides are TGTGCCAGCAGCCCGGGGACTAGCGGGAGGAATGAGCAGTTCTTC. It specifies CASSPGTSGRNEQFF.

This rearrangement joins TRBV7-9 to TRBJ1-1; D perhaps matches TRBD1 (6 bases). The CDR3 is 13 amino acids. V dropped 7 bases and J dropped 4 bases, with 13 bases sitting between them. Germline CDR1 reads SEHNR; CDR2 reads FQNEAQ (reference sequence). In DNA form, the CDR3 reads TGTGCCAGCACCTATAAGGGGGTCACTGAAGCTTTCTTT. Translation: CASTYKGVTEAFF.

The table lists this clone with a count of one. This chain links TRBV5-1 with TRBJ2-2; 7 nucleotides align to TRBD1. Germline CDR1 SGHRS, CDR2 YFSETQ. V dropped 3 bases and J dropped 5; count of bases not matched to a gene: 4. This CDR3 is 14 amino acids long. CDR3 DNA sequence: TGCGCCAGCAGCTGGGGACAGTGGACCGGGGAGCTGTTTTTT. Protein product: CASSWGQWTGELFF.

CDR3 DNA: TGCGCCAGCAGCTCCCAAGGACAGGGCCAAGAGACCCAGTACTTC. Amino acids: CASSSQGQGQETQYF. The chain couples TRBV5-1 to TRBJ2-5, with 8 positions matching TRBD1. The V and J ends lost 3 bases and 1 base, in that order; junction bases with no gene match: 5. This CDR3 has 15 residues. From germline, CDR1 is SGHRS and CDR2 YFSETQ.

The gene calls are TRBV30 and TRBJ2-7; D ambiguous. Germline CDR1 is GTSNPN and CDR2 is SVGIG (reference sequence). This CDR3 is built from 11 residues. The germline V and J ends were trimmed by 2 bases and 5 bases, with 7 bases remaining between them. The CDR3, as DNA: TGTGCCTGGAGTTGGGATAACGAGCAGTACTTC. Protein sequence: CAWSWDNEQYF.

The chain carries TRBV28 and TRBJ2-7; no definite D call. There are 12 residues in the CDR3. Germline-derived CDR1 and CDR2 are MDHEN and SYDVKM. V lost 1 base and J 7 bases, leaving 8 bases between the germline ends. For the CDR3, the DNA is TGTGCCAGCAGTTTATTTGGGGTGGAGCAGTACTTC. Protein: CASSLFGVEQYF.

The chain employs TRBV28 and TRBJ1-2; D gene unclear. V lost 6 bases, J lost 2 bases, and 7 bases lay in between. This CDR3 contains 12 residues. Germline V gene sequence: CDR1 MDHEN, CDR2 SYDVKM. The CDR3 DNA is TGTGCCAGCAGGGCACTCAACTATGGCTACACCTTC. As protein: CASRALNYGYTF.

This clone was seen just once. The chain has TRBV2 and TRBJ1-5; D ambiguous. Germline V gene sequence: CDR1 SNHLY, CDR2 FYNNEI. The V and J ends lost 2 bases and 3 bases respectively, with 8 bases between them. The CDR3 totals 14 residues. The CDR3, as DNA: TGTGCCAGCAGTGAACGGTCGCTCAATCAGCCCCAGCATTTT. Its translation: CASSERSLNQPQHF.

The chain combines TRBV7-2 with TRBJ1-2; D uncertain. V was clipped by 1 base and J by 3 bases, with 9 bases between them. From germline, CDR1 is SGHTA and CDR2 FQGNSA. This CDR3 comprises 14 residues. The CDR3 region has the DNA TGTGCCAGCAGCTTAGTCGGGATAGACTATGGCTACACCTTC. Residues: CASSLVGIDYGYTF.

For this clone: This same CDR3 is encoded by further DNA sequences in the sample. This rearrangement joins TRBV11-2 to TRBJ2-4, with D unresolved. V was shortened by 6 bases and J by 1 base, with 13 bases between the two germline ends. This CDR3 region has 15 residues. CDR1 is SGHAT and CDR2 is FQNNGV in the germline V gene. The CDR3 loop reads CASSPIRLAKNIQYF. The CDR3 DNA sequence: TGTGCCAGCAGTCCTATCAGGCTTGCCAAAAACATTCAGTACTTC.

In DNA form, the CDR3 reads TGCGCCAGCAGCCAAGGCGTAGGGGTCAGGGAGACCCAGTACTTC. Its protein is CASSQGVGVRETQYF. The chain joins TRBV4-3 to TRBJ2-5, with D possibly being TRBD1 (5 bases). V lost 1 base and J 5 bases, leaving 14 bases between the germline ends. CDR3 length: 15 residues. Germline-derived CDR1 and CDR2 are LGHNA and YSLEER.

V usage is TRBV27 and J usage is TRBJ1-5; D not certain. This CDR3 has 18 residues. Trimming removed 5 bases from V and 0 bases from J, with 20 bases in between. Per the germline V gene, CDR1 is MNHEY and CDR2 is SMNVEV (reference sequence). CDR3 region: CASSRFAPSKNSNQPQHF. CDR3 nucleotide sequence: TGTGCCAGCAGTAGGTTCGCCCCCTCGAAAAATAGCAATCAGCCCCAGCATTTT.

The J gene is TRBJ1-3, the V gene TRBV5-4; 7 positions agree with TRBD1. The V gene's germline CDR1 is SGHNT and CDR2 YYREEE (reference sequence). This CDR3 region has 15 residues. With V trimmed by 4 bases and J by 4 bases, 8 bases remained unmatched. Written as DNA, the CDR3 is TGTGCCAGCAGCCTACCGGGACAGAGGGGAAACACCATATATTTT. Its translation: CASSLPGQRGNTIYF.

This chain connects TRBV7-2 to TRBJ1-1; D is undetermined. The CDR3 covers 15 residues. From germline, CDR1 is SGHTA and CDR2 FQGNSA. V was clipped by 4 bases and J by 1 base, with 13 bases between them. In DNA, the CDR3 is TGTGCCAGCAGCTCCCGCGCGGGCACGAACACTGAAGCTTTCTTT. Translation gives CASSSRAGTNTEAFF.

This clone was detected only once. This chain links TRBV4-1 with TRBJ2-2, with a possible D match to TRBD2 (6 bases). The CDR3 loop spans 17 amino acids. The V and J ends lost 4 bases and 4 bases respectively, with 19 bases between them. CDR1 and CDR2 from the germline V gene are MGHRA and YSYEKL. DNA of the CDR3: TGCGCCAGCAGCCCCGGCGGAGCGCGGAGGGGCACCGGGGAGCTGTTTTTT. Residues: CASSPGGARRGTGELFF.

The chain employs TRBV27 and TRBJ2-3; D is unresolved. Trimming took 5 bases from V and 4 from J, leaving 16 bases between them. Per the germline V gene, CDR1 is MNHEY and CDR2 is SMNVEV (reference sequence). The CDR3 is made up of 15 amino acids. CDR3 loop: CASSQLGSAADTQYF. CDR3 DNA: TGTGCCAGCAGTCAACTGGGATCGGCGGCAGATACGCAGTATTTT.

This chain links TRBV11-2 with TRBJ2-2; maybe TRBD1 (5 bases). The CDR3 consists of 14 residues. Germline CDR1 is SGHAT and CDR2 is FQNNGV. V was trimmed by 1 base and J by 6 bases, leaving 9 bases between them. CDR3 sequence reads: CASSLAWGSGELFF. As DNA, the CDR3 is TGTGCCAGCAGCTTAGCCTGGGGCTCCGGGGAGCTGTTTTTT.

The chain uses TRBV27 and TRBJ2-6; 11 positions agree with TRBD2. Trimming removed 3 bases from V and 1 base from J; junction bases left unmatched: 8. The CDR3 spans 19 residues. Germline CDR1 reads MNHEY; CDR2 reads SMNVEV (reference sequence). The CDR3 DNA sequence: TGTGCCAGCAGTTTTCTACCCCTAGCGGGAGGATCTGGGGCCAACGTCCTGACTTTC. Translation: CASSFLPLAGGSGANVLTF. Full variable domain (missing parts from reference TRBV27 and TRBJ2-6): EAQVTQNPRYLITVTGKKLTVTCSQNMNHEYMSWYRQDPGLGLRQIYYSMNVEVTDKGDVPEGYKVSRKEKRNFPLILESPSPNQTSLYFCASSFLPLAGGSGANVLTFGAGSRLTVL.